Listed below are T cell receptor beta chains from one sample, sequenced in a study of shared clonotypes between healthy human individuals. Clones were read by immunoSEQ multiplex PCR, and TCRdb kept only the in-frame ones, dropping some. This sample carries under 600,000 clones, 60% to 80% of them seen once, and the ten largest clones take approximately 12%. The sequencing input was PBMCs. The receptors come from a woman aged 40 to 49 in good health. Some clones in this sample may be carry-over from other donors' samples. Both conserved end residues are part of each CDR3. A D gene is named only where the DNA matches it firmly. Where a row states a size, it is once, few, many or the class of an expanded clone; other rows omit it.

cdr3_nt cdr3_aa clone_size v_call d_call j_call
TGTGCCAGCAGTTCTGGGTACTCGGGGTTCACGGAGCTGTTTTTT CASSSGYSGFTELFF - TRBV28 - TRBJ2-2
TGTGCCAGCAGCTCGACTAGCGGGAACCGCAATGAGCAGTTCTTC CASSSTSGNRNEQFF - TRBV5-6 TRBD2 TRBJ2-1
TGCGCCAGCAGCTTGCGTCCGGGGGCGCCGGACTATGGCTACACCTTC CASSLRPGAPDYGYTF - TRBV5-1 - TRBJ1-2
TGTGCCAGCAGTTTAAGACTTGGAGATACGCAGTATTTT CASSLRLGDTQYF - TRBV27 - TRBJ2-3
TGTGCCACCGGGCCAGGACTGATGAACACTGAAGCTTTCTTT CATGPGLMNTEAFF - TRBV10-3 - TRBJ1-1
TGTGCCAGCAGTGAAGCGAGAGCCTATCCCGGGGATGAGCAGTTCTTC CASSEARAYPGDEQFF - TRBV2 - TRBJ2-1
TGTGCCAGCAGGGGAACCCCGAACACCGGGGAGCTGTTTTTT CASRGTPNTGELFF - TRBV9 - TRBJ2-2
TGTGCCAGCAGTCCGTGGCAGGGGGACTACGAGCAGTACTTC CASSPWQGDYEQYF - TRBV27 TRBD1 TRBJ2-7
TGTGCCAGCAGCTTTTCGGGGGACACTGAAGCTTTCTTT CASSFSGDTEAFF - TRBV11-2 - TRBJ1-1
TGTGCCAGCAGTCCAGGCCCTGGAGCCAAAAACATTCAGTACTTC CASSPGPGAKNIQYF - TRBV6-1 - TRBJ2-4
TGTGCCAGCGAACTGGAGGGAGGAATCTACAATGAGCAGTTCTTC CASELEGGIYNEQFF once TRBV2 - TRBJ2-1
TGTGCCAGCTCACCGAGCGGGAGGTGGTTTGGGCAGTACTTC CASSPSGRWFGQYF - TRBV18 TRBD2 TRBJ2-7
TGTGCCTGTGAGGGGTTGGGGACTGAAGCTTTCTTT CACEGLGTEAFF many TRBV30 - TRBJ1-1
TGTGCCAGCAGCAAAGGATTGGACGGGGAAGAGACCCAGTACTTC CASSKGLDGEETQYF - TRBV21-1 - TRBJ2-5
TGTGCCAGCAATCCGGGACTAGCGGGAGACGAGCAGTACTTC CASNPGLAGDEQYF - TRBV27 TRBD2 TRBJ2-7
TGTGCCAGCAGTCCCCAGACAGGGAACACAGATACGCAGTATTTT CASSPQTGNTDTQYF - TRBV6-1 TRBD1 TRBJ2-3
TGCAGCGTTGAAGGGCAGGGGGGTCGAGGCTACACCTTC CSVEGQGGRGYTF - TRBV29-1 TRBD1 TRBJ1-2
TGTGCCGGCGGTAAGGACTATGGCTACACCTTC CAGGKDYGYTF - TRBV6-5 - TRBJ1-2
TGTGCCAGTAGTATGAGTAGCGGGAGTTTGGGCGAGCAGTACTTC CASSMSSGSLGEQYF - TRBV19 TRBD2 TRBJ2-7
TGTGCCAGCAGCAACAGGAATGAAAAACTGTTTTTT CASSNRNEKLFF - TRBV5-4 - TRBJ1-4
TGTGCCAGCAGCCCCAAAAGCGGGAGTTACGAGCAGTACTTC CASSPKSGSYEQYF - TRBV7-2 TRBD2 TRBJ2-7
TGTGCCAGCAGCCAAGATTGGGCCATTCCTCCGGGGGGGGCTGGCAGTGAAAAACTGTTTTTT CASSQDWAIPPGGAGSEKLFF once TRBV4-2 - TRBJ1-4
TGTGCCAGTAGTATAGAACTAGCGGGAGTAAGGGACAATGAGCAGTTCTTC CASSIELAGVRDNEQFF - TRBV19 TRBD2 TRBJ2-1
TGTGCCAGCAGCTTAGATGGCAGGGACTCTGGAAACACCATATATTTT CASSLDGRDSGNTIYF - TRBV13 - TRBJ1-3
TGTGCCAGCAGCCCGATAGGACAGGGAACCTACGAGCAGTACTTC CASSPIGQGTYEQYF few TRBV9 TRBD1 TRBJ2-7
TGTGCCAGCACCCCGGACAGCTCGAACACTGAAGCTTTCTTT CASTPDSSNTEAFF - TRBV5-4 - TRBJ1-1
TGTGCCAGCAGTGAAGAGATCCCGGGCTTAACCTACGAGCAGTACTTC CASSEEIPGLTYEQYF - TRBV6-1 - TRBJ2-7
TGCGCCAGCAGCCAGGACCAACAAGGGGAATACGAGCAGTACTTC CASSQDQQGEYEQYF few TRBV4-1 - TRBJ2-7
TGTGCCAGCAGCTTAGACAGGGGCGGGGAGACCCAGTACTTC CASSLDRGGETQYF - TRBV7-7 TRBD1 TRBJ2-5
TGTGCCAGTAGTCCCAGCGTCGGGGAGCTGTTTTTT CASSPSVGELFF - TRBV19 - TRBJ2-2
TGTGCCAGCAGCCAGGAGCGGGGTTTAGGGCAGTTCTTC CASSQERGLGQFF once TRBV14 TRBD2 TRBJ2-1
TGTGCCAGCAGCTTCGCCCGTTGGGAAAAACTGTTTTTT CASSFARWEKLFF - TRBV11-2 - TRBJ1-4
TGTGCCAGCAGTTATGGGGGGAATACTGAAGCTTTCTTT CASSYGGNTEAFF - TRBV6-5 - TRBJ1-1
TGCGCCAGCAGCGCTGTGCAGGGAAAGGACTATGGCTACACCTTC CASSAVQGKDYGYTF - TRBV5-1 - TRBJ1-2
TGTGCCAGCAGTGTCCGTGGGGTCGTCGGTCAGCCCCAGCATTTT CASSVRGVVGQPQHF few TRBV2 - TRBJ1-5
TGTGCCAGCAGTTTTGGGGACAGGGATAATTCACCCCTCCACTTT CASSFGDRDNSPLHF - TRBV28 TRBD1 TRBJ1-6
TGTGCCAGCAGCCTGACAGGGACGGAGACCCAGTACTTC CASSLTGTETQYF - TRBV28 TRBD1 TRBJ2-5
TGTGCCAGCAGTCCCGGGGGGGGACCTTACGAGCAGTACTTC CASSPGGGPYEQYF - TRBV27 TRBD2 TRBJ2-7
TGTGCCACCAGCCCCCTCGGGAGGAAACAAGAGACCCAGTACTTC CATSPLGRKQETQYF - TRBV15 TRBD2 TRBJ2-5
TGCAGCGTCGCCGAACAGGGTTTTGGTGAAAAACTGTTTTTT CSVAEQGFGEKLFF - TRBV29-1 - TRBJ1-4
TGTGCCAGCAGCGTAGGCGTCTCCTACGAGCAGTACTTC CASSVGVSYEQYF - TRBV9 - TRBJ2-7
TGTGCCAGCAGTTCCCTCCGGGACGGAGGCGCAGATACGCAGTATTTT CASSSLRDGGADTQYF few TRBV27 - TRBJ2-3
TGTGCCAGCTCACTTACAGGGGGCAAGAATGAGCAGTTCTTC CASSLTGGKNEQFF - TRBV18 TRBD1 TRBJ2-1
TGTGCCAGTACCGGCGGAACCGGGGCAGGGGTCCGAGAGACCCAGTACTTC CASTGGTGAGVRETQYF - TRBV18 - TRBJ2-5
TGCGCCAGCAGCCACCAACTAGCGGATCACACCGGGGAGCTGTTTTTT CASSHQLADHTGELFF many TRBV4-1 TRBD2 TRBJ2-2
TGTGCCAGCAGCGCCCCCCCCGGGCGGCAGGGGACCACAGATACGCAGTATTTT CASSAPPGRQGTTDTQYF - TRBV9 - TRBJ2-3
TGTGCCAGCAGCTTAGGCGGGACGGGCACCGGGGAGCTGTTTTTT CASSLGGTGTGELFF - TRBV11-3 - TRBJ2-2
TGCGCCAGCAGCCCCTCCAGGGGCTATGGCTACACCTTC CASSPSRGYGYTF - TRBV4-3 - TRBJ1-2
TGCGCCAGCAGCTTCCGCGGGATTACGGGAGACAATGAGCAGTTCTTC CASSFRGITGDNEQFF few TRBV5-1 - TRBJ2-1
TGTGCGACAGGGGGCGCGGGGTTAGATACGCAGTATTTT CATGGAGLDTQYF - TRBV28 TRBD1 TRBJ2-3
TGTGCCAGCAGCCAAGATACACTGGGGACCCAGTACTTC CASSQDTLGTQYF - TRBV9 - TRBJ2-5
TGTGCCATCAGTGAGTTACTAGCGGGAGGGGTCGGGGAGCTGTTTTTT CAISELLAGGVGELFF - TRBV10-3 TRBD2 TRBJ2-2
TGTGCCAGCAGCTTACCAGGAAAAAACATTCAGTACTTC CASSLPGKNIQYF - TRBV11-2 - TRBJ2-4
TGTGCCAGTAGTACCGGGACCAGCCATTTCTTC CASSTGTSHFF few TRBV19 - TRBJ2-1
TGTGCCACCAGCAGAGGGGCTCCGGACAGATATCAGCCCCAGCATTTT CATSRGAPDRYQPQHF - TRBV15 - TRBJ1-5